A selection of T cell receptor beta chains follows, all from one sample in a study of T-cell memory formation after mild COVID-19. TCRdb reprocessed the 5' RACE reads with MiXCR, giving one entry per CDR3 protein. The repertoire holds 350,000 to 500,000 distinct CDR3 sequences, with more than 20% as singletons. The sequencing sample was made of PBMCs or a T cell subset sorted from them (not recorded which). Receptor source: an adult woman who had mild COVID-19 (a few samples of this study predate the infection). Cell type and time point are not known. CDR3s include the opening cysteine and the closing phenylalanine or tryptophan. A D gene is named only where the DNA matches it firmly. Rows may omit the clone size; those that give it use once, few, many or a size class.

TGTGCCAGCAGCGTAGGGCAGGATGAGAACACCGGGGAGCTGTTTTTT	CASSVGQDENTGELFF	.	.	TRBV9	TRBJ2-2
TGTGCCAGCCTTTACCTGACAGGCTACACCTTC	CASLYLTGYTF	.	.	TRBV7-2	TRBJ1-2
TGCGCCAGCAGCCCTGGGACTAGCACAGATACGCAGTATTTT	CASSPGTSTDTQYF	.	many	TRBV5-1	TRBJ2-3
TGTGCCAGCACCGAAACAGGAGGTGAGCAGTTCTTC	CASTETGGEQFF	.	few	TRBV28	TRBJ2-1
TGCAGTGCTAGCAGGGGTAGCGGGTTCTCCTACGAGCAGTACTTC	CSASRGSGFSYEQYF	.	few	TRBV20-1	TRBJ2-7
TGTGCCAGCAGCCCGGGACAGGGTAAAGAGACCCAGTACTTC	CASSPGQGKETQYF	TRBD1	many	TRBV7-9	TRBJ2-5
TGTGCCAGCAGCTCAGTTTGGACAGGGAGAGGACCGACCAAAAACATTCAGTACTTC	CASSSVWTGRGPTKNIQYF	TRBD1	few	TRBV7-9	TRBJ2-4
TGTGCCAGCAGTCCCTTATACACTGAAGCTTTCTTT	CASSPLYTEAFF	.	.	TRBV7-6	TRBJ1-1
TGCAGTGCTAGACCCCAGCGGGAGTGGTACAATGAGCAGTTCTTC	CSARPQREWYNEQFF	TRBD2	many	TRBV20-1	TRBJ2-1
TGTGCCACCAGTCGGGCAGGTCCCACCTACGAGCAGTACTTC	CATSRAGPTYEQYF	.	.	TRBV24-1	TRBJ2-7
TGTGCCAGCAGAGGTACGAGGGATGGCAATGAGCAGTTCTTC	CASRGTRDGNEQFF	.	.	TRBV6-6	TRBJ2-1
TGCGCCAGCAGTCCCTCGCGGCAGGGGGATTCACCCCTCCACTTT	CASSPSRQGDSPLHF	TRBD1	.	TRBV5-1	TRBJ1-6
TGCAGTGCTAGTTCTGGAAGCACCGGGGAGCTGTTTTTT	CSASSGSTGELFF	.	.	TRBV20-1	TRBJ2-2
TGTGCCAGCAGTTCCAACAGGGCAGGGGAGCAGTTCTTC	CASSSNRAGEQFF	.	few	TRBV27	TRBJ2-1
TGCAGTGCTAGAATCACAGGAACTATTGGCTACACCTTC	CSARITGTIGYTF	.	.	TRBV20-1	TRBJ1-2
TGTGCCAGCAGCCATTGGTATTTCGGGAACACCTACGAGCAGTACTTC	CASSHWYFGNTYEQYF	.	.	TRBV14	TRBJ2-7
TGTGCCAGCAGCGTAGGCGCAGGGACAGCTTTCTTT	CASSVGAGTAFF	.	few	TRBV9	TRBJ1-1
TGCGCCAGCAGCCAATCCGGGACAGGAGTCACCAAAAACATTCAGTACTTC	CASSQSGTGVTKNIQYF	TRBD1	.	TRBV4-3	TRBJ2-4
TGCAGCGTTGACATCTATCAGCCCCAGCATTTT	CSVDIYQPQHF	.	.	TRBV29-1	TRBJ1-5
TGTGCCAGCCATACGGGAGAGACCCAGTACTTC	CASHTGETQYF	.	.	TRBV25-1	TRBJ2-5
TGCAGCGTTGAACGGTCAGGCAAGCAGTACTTC	CSVERSGKQYF	.	many	TRBV29-1	TRBJ2-7
TGTGCCAGCAGCAAAGTGTTTCGGGAGGGGACAGGGGGCTATCAAGAGACCCAGTACTTC	CASSKVFREGTGGYQETQYF	TRBD1	few	TRBV9	TRBJ2-5
TGTGCCACCAGTGAGAAGACAGGGCGCGAGGATACGCAGTATTTT	CATSEKTGREDTQYF	TRBD1	once	TRBV24-1	TRBJ2-3
TGCAGTGCACGGACAGGCCCAAGGCTTAATTCACCCCTCCACTTT	CSARTGPRLNSPLHF	TRBD1	.	TRBV20-1	TRBJ1-6
TGTGCCAGCAGCTTAGAGGGCATGCCTGAAGCTTTCTTT	CASSLEGMPEAFF	.	few	TRBV7-9	TRBJ1-1
TGCGCCAGCAGCCAAGAAGTCGGGCTCGGCGGGCAGTTCTTC	CASSQEVGLGGQFF	.	.	TRBV4-3	TRBJ2-1
TGTGCCAGCAGCCTTAAGACGGGGTACGAGCAGTACTTC	CASSLKTGYEQYF	.	.	TRBV27	TRBJ2-7
TGCAGTGCTAGAGCTAGCGGGGGGGCGAATGAGCAGTTCTTC	CSARASGGANEQFF	TRBD2	.	TRBV20-1	TRBJ2-1
TGTGCCACCAGTGATGGGTGGTTTAATCAGCCCCAGCATTTT	CATSDGWFNQPQHF	.	.	TRBV24-1	TRBJ1-5
TGCGCCAGCACCCCGAGGGCTGATGCTAGCACAGATACGCAGTATTTT	CASTPRADASTDTQYF	.	.	TRBV5-1	TRBJ2-3
TGTGCCAGCAGCTTAGGCTTCGGCGTACAACCTAGGAATGAGCAGTTCTTC	CASSLGFGVQPRNEQFF	.	.	TRBV11-2	TRBJ2-1
TGTGCCAGCAGCAACCACGAGCAGTACTTC	CASSNHEQYF	.	few	TRBV7-2	TRBJ2-7